The 31 T cell receptor beta chains presented below share a single source sample, sequenced in a study of low-dose radiotherapy and immunotherapy resistance in tumors. First-strand cDNA used TRAV- and TRBV-specific primers, covering alpha and beta chains. For amplifying TCRs, the PCR ran for about 19 cycles with Phusion, which was used together with a constant-region primer and the adapter on the V primers. TCRdb called the reads again in MiXCR, with one record for every CDR3 protein. The table shows about 7,300 distinct CDR3 sequences, with 84% occurring only once. The source is a human donor with advanced metastatic prostate, ovarian, gallbladder or colorectal cancer (not recorded which). This table probably holds off-target reads from a library built for another chain.

Here the CDR3 reads CASSKVTSRYEQYF. The CDR3 bases are TGTGCCAGCAGCAAAGTTACTAGCCGCTACGAGCAGTACTTC. J is TRBJ2-7 and V is TRBV21-1; the listed D gene, TRBD2, was not tested against the DNA. TRBV21-1 is marked as a pseudogene. This CDR3 spans 14 amino acids.

The chain links TRBV18 to TRBJ2-7, with D possibly being TRBD1 (6 bases). CDR3 length equals 12 residues. Germline V lookup: CDR1 KGHSH, CDR2 LQKENI. Trimming left V 4 bases short and J 5 bases short, with 9 bases between. CDR3 region: CASSRQDNEQYF. The CDR3 DNA sequence: TGTGCCAGCTCACGACAGGACAACGAGCAGTACTTC.

The chain carries TRBV2 and TRBJ2-3; D is perhaps TRBD2 (6 bases). In germline, CDR1 is SNHLY, CDR2 FYNNEI. The CDR3 totals 15 residues. Deletions cut 3 bases from V and 6 bases from J, with 16 bases between. CDR3 loop: CASSESLAGGDTQYF. For the CDR3, the DNA is TGTGCCAGCAGTGAGTCGCTAGCTGGGGGGGATACGCAGTATTTT. Filled out from reference TRBV2 and TRBJ2-3, the complete variable domain reads EPEVTQTPSHQVTQMGQEVILRCVPISNHLYFYWYRQILGQKVEFLVSFYNNEISEKSEIFDDQFSVERPDGSNFTLKIRSTKLEDSAMYFCASSESLAGGDTQYFGPGTRLTVL.

The gene calls are TRBV9 and TRBJ2-5, with D perhaps being TRBD1 or TRBD2 (6 bases each). Germline CDR1 SGDLS, CDR2 YYNGEE. The CDR3 is 14 amino acids. V was shortened by 3 bases and J by 2 bases, with 11 bases between the two germline ends. The CDR3: CASSDGGWQETQYF. CDR3 coding DNA: TGTGCCAGCAGCGACGGGGGCTGGCAAGAGACCCAGTACTTC.

The chain links TRBV28 to TRBJ1-2, with unresolved D. CDR1 and CDR2 (germline): MDHEN, SYDVKM. The CDR3 runs to 12 residues. Trimming removed 1 base from V and 7 bases from J, with 7 bases in between. CDR3 loop: CASSLYRGGYTF. CDR3 bases: TGTGCCAGCAGTTTATATCGAGGTGGCTACACCTTC.

V gene TRBV19 combines with J gene TRBJ2-3, with TRBD2 as a possible D gene (6 bases). This CDR3 has 13 residues. V lost 7 bases and J 0 bases, leaving 8 bases between the germline ends. Germline loops: CDR1 LNHDA, CDR2 SQIVND (reference sequence). The CDR3 here is CASTGTSTDTQYF. For the CDR3, the DNA is TGTGCCAGTACAGGGACTAGCACAGATACGCAGTATTTT.

This chain uses TRBV28 with TRBJ2-3; 8 nucleotides match TRBD2. Germline loops: CDR1 MDHEN, CDR2 SYDVKM. The CDR3 covers 18 residues. J was trimmed by 1 base and V by 2 bases; bases with no gene match: 11. This CDR3 is CASSLVGGGTLGTDTQYF. The CDR3 DNA sequence: TGTGCCAGCAGTTTAGTAGGCGGGGGGACCCTCGGCACAGATACGCAGTATTTT.

The chain employs TRBV10-3 and TRBJ1-1, with D possibly being TRBD1 (5 bases). The CDR3 sequence is 14 residues long. Per germline, CDR1 ENHRY and CDR2 SYGVKD. V lost 7 bases to trimming and J lost 4 bases, with 16 bases between them. The CDR3 here is CAINEGRGSTEAFF. CDR3 in DNA: TGTGCCATCAACGAGGGGCGGGGGAGCACTGAAGCTTTCTTT.

This chain links TRBV12-1 with TRBJ2-3; TRBD2, as called in the table, went unchecked against the DNA. TRBV12-1 is tagged as a pseudogene. This CDR3 has 18 residues. The CDR3 DNA follows: TGTGCCAGCAGTTCCGAAAGAGCTAGCGGGGGGGCTGAAGATACGCAGTATTTT. It specifies CASSSERASGGAEDTQYF.

This sequence joins TRBV10-1 and TRBJ2-3, with a possible D match to TRBD2 (5 bases). Trimming shortened V by 3 bases and J by 0 bases, and 13 bases separated the two germline ends. Germline CDR1 and CDR2: WNHNN and SYGVQD (reference sequence). There are 16 residues in the CDR3. CDR3 in amino acids: CASSDGGLHSTDTQYF. In nucleotides, the CDR3 is TGCGCCAGCAGTGATGGAGGACTCCACAGCACAGATACGCAGTATTTT.

CDR3 protein: CATRQDLNTEAFF. In nucleotides, the CDR3 is TGTGCCACCAGACAGGATCTGAACACTGAAGCTTTCTTT. This sequence joins TRBV10-3 and TRBJ1-1; D perhaps matches TRBD1 (6 bases). V was pared by 10 bases and J by 0 bases, with 12 bases between. The length of the CDR3 is 13 residues. Looked up from germline, CDR1 is ENHRY and CDR2 is SYGVKD.

This clonotype has a handful of counts. The rearrangement links TRBV10-3 to TRBJ1-4; 10 bases are shared with TRBD1. This CDR3 has 16 amino acids. The J segment lost 2 bases and the V segment lost 4 bases, leaving 4 bases of the junction unmatched. The germline CDR1 and CDR2 sequences are ENHRY and SYGVKD. The CDR3 nucleotides are TGTGCCATCAGTGCCGGACAGGGGGTGACTAATGAAAAACTGTTTTTT. This encodes CAISAGQGVTNEKLFF.

The chain links TRBV13 to TRBJ2-7; TRBD1 aligns across 8 bases. Germline trimming cut 4 bases from V and 5 bases from J; bases unmatched to any gene: 7. This CDR3 region has 14 residues. The V gene's germline CDR1 is PRHDT and CDR2 FYEKMQ (reference sequence). CDR3 region: CASSSGTGRDEQYF. The CDR3 region has the DNA TGTGCCAGCAGCTCGGGGACAGGTCGTGACGAGCAGTACTTC.

The count of this clonotype is one. The chain couples TRBV5-6 to TRBJ2-5; D not resolved. The V end was cut by 1 base, the J end by 1 base, with 11 bases between. The germline V gene encodes CDR1 SGHDT and CDR2 YYEEEE. The CDR3 extends over 15 amino acids. CDR3 loop: CASSLWAVGQETQYF. CDR3 coding DNA: TGTGCCAGCAGCTTGTGGGCCGTCGGCCAAGAGACCCAGTACTTC.

This chain uses TRBV2 with TRBJ2-7; D remains ambiguous. Germline V gene sequence: CDR1 SNHLY, CDR2 FYNNEI. The CDR3 has 13 residues. V lost 8 bases, J lost 4 bases, and 15 bases lay in between. The CDR3 region has the DNA TGTGCCAGCGGTGCCACAGAAATGTACGAGCAGTACTTC. Translating gives CASGATEMYEQYF.

The V and J genes are TRBV7-2 and TRBJ2-1, with TRBD2 identical over 8 bases. Germline V lookup: CDR1 SGHTA, CDR2 FQGNSA. V was pared by 5 bases and J by 4 bases, with 7 bases of the junction left unmatched. The CDR3 consists of 15 residues. CDR3 region: CASSPQTGGYNEQFF. The CDR3 nucleotides are TGTGCCAGCAGCCCCCAGACGGGGGGGTACAATGAGCAGTTCTTC.

The V call is TRBV11-2, the J call TRBJ2-7, with D maybe TRBD1 (6 bases). CDR1 and CDR2 (germline): SGHAT, FQNNGV. This CDR3 contains 14 residues. Trimming cost V 0 bases and J 7 bases, with 13 bases left between them. CDR3 coding DNA: TGTGCCAGCAGCTTAGAACAGGGCTATTGGGAGCAGTACTTC. This translates into CASSLEQGYWEQYF.

The V and J genes are TRBV6-1 and TRBJ1-6; a possible D gene is TRBD1 (5 bases). The V end lost 4 bases, the J end lost 9 bases, and 16 bases lay between the germline ends. CDR3 length: 15 residues. Germline CDR1 is MNHNS and CDR2 is SASEGT. The CDR3, as DNA: TGTGCCAGCAGTGGGGGTCGGGGGGTGGGTTCACCCCTCCACTTT. Its translation: CASSGGRGVGSPLHF.

The chain uses TRBV6-5 and TRBJ2-7, with TRBD1 identical over 8 bases. With 11 bases clipped from V and 6 bases from J, the junction kept 6 bases outside the gene matches. The CDR3 length is 11 residues. CDR1 MNHEY and CDR2 SVGAGI come from the germline V gene. CDR3 nucleotides: TGTGCCCATGGGACAGGTCCCGAGCAGTACTTC. This gives the protein CAHGTGPEQYF.

The chain uses TRBV20-1 and TRBJ1-6, with a possible D match to TRBD1 (5 bases). In germline, CDR1 is DFQATT, CDR2 SNEGSKA (reference sequence). V lost 4 bases to trimming and J lost 6 bases, with 13 bases between them. The CDR3 has 14 residues. The CDR3 loop is CSAKGGRGNSPLHF. CDR3 in DNA: TGCAGTGCTAAAGGTGGGAGGGGTAATTCACCCCTCCACTTT.

The sample holds a few counts of this clonotype. V and J are TRBV5-4 and TRBJ1-2, with 9 bases identical to TRBD1. J gave up 6 bases and V 0 bases, and 6 bases lay outside the gene matches. The V gene's germline CDR1 is SGHNT and CDR2 YYREEE (reference sequence). CDR3 size: 15 residues. In nucleotides, the CDR3 is TGTGCCAGCAGCTTGGAGGTTTGGGACAGGGATGGCTACACCTTC. The encoded protein is CASSLEVWDRDGYTF.

In its sample, this clonotype was seen a few times. The V gene is TRBV2, the J gene TRBJ2-5; D possibly corresponds to TRBD1 (5 bases). V lost 3 bases and J lost 5, with 10 bases in between. This CDR3 is 13 amino acids long. Germline V gene lookup returns CDR1 SNHLY and CDR2 FYNNEI. As DNA, the CDR3 is TGTGCCAGCAGTGAGGGCCAGGGCGAGACCCAGTACTTC. It is translated as CASSEGQGETQYF.

This clonotype was counted once. This chain joins TRBV7-2 and TRBJ2-5; 9 bases are a match to TRBD2. Germline-derived CDR1 and CDR2 are SGHTA and FQGNSA. V shed 3 bases, J shed 7 bases, and the junction held 9 bases outside the gene matches. CDR3 length: 15 residues. Here the CDR3 reads CASSFASGAYGTQYF. The CDR3, as DNA: TGTGCCAGCAGCTTTGCTAGCGGGGCCTACGGGACCCAGTACTTC.

This sequence joins TRBV20-1 and TRBJ1-3; D remains unclear. CDR3 length: 13 residues. Trimming cost V 3 bases and J 0 bases, with 6 bases left between them. Germline lookup yields CDR1 DFQATT and CDR2 SNEGSKA (reference sequence). The CDR3 region is CSASKDSGNTIYF. The CDR3, as DNA: TGCAGTGCTAGTAAGGACTCTGGAAACACCATATATTTT.

The gene calls are TRBV12-3 or TRBV12-4 and TRBJ1-5; D is undetermined. Trimming took 3 bases from V and 3 from J, leaving 6 bases between them. There are 13 residues in the CDR3. The CDR3 region is CASSFTDNQPQHF. The CDR3 DNA follows: TGTGCCAGCAGTTTCACGGACAATCAGCCCCAGCATTTT.

The chain recombines TRBV4-1 with TRBJ1-2; 9 nucleotides align to TRBD1. CDR1 MGHRA and CDR2 YSYEKL come from the germline V gene. CDR3 length: 16 amino acids. V was clipped by 4 bases and J by 8 bases; unmatched bases: 14. Written as DNA, the CDR3 is TGCGCCAGCAGCCTAACTCCTACAGGGGGCAAGGGGGGCTACACCTTC. Encoded protein: CASSLTPTGGKGGYTF.

V usage is TRBV7-2 and J usage is TRBJ2-5; 7 bases are a match to TRBD1. CDR1 and CDR2 from the germline V gene are SGHTA and FQGNSA. V lost 1 base and J lost 5; bases outside the gene matches: 4. The CDR3 has 14 residues. CDR3 protein: CASSLGAGGETQYF. CDR3 DNA: TGTGCCAGCAGCTTAGGAGCAGGGGGTGAGACCCAGTACTTC. The complete variable domain, with remaining parts taken from reference TRBV7-2 and TRBJ2-5, reads GAGVSQSPSNKVTEKGKDVELRCDPISGHTALYWYRQSLGQGLEFLIYFQGNSAPDKSGLPSDRFSAERTGGSVSTLTIQRTQQEDSAVYLCASSLGAGGETQYFGPGTRLLVL.

The rearrangement joins TRBV29-1 to TRBJ1-1, with D possibly matching TRBD1 (6 bases). In germline, CDR1 is SQVTM, CDR2 ANQGSEA. V gave up 7 bases and J gave up 3 bases, with 15 bases separating them. This CDR3 is 13 amino acids long. The CDR3 bases are TGCAGCGCTAACGGGACACCTGACACTGAAGCTTTCTTT. Protein: CSANGTPDTEAFF.

The rearrangement uses TRBV3-1 and TRBJ2-7; TRBD1 matches at 9 bases. V lost 3 bases to trimming and J lost 0 bases; unmatched junction nucleotides: 6. The CDR3 is 16 residues long. Germline V gives CDR1 LGHDT, CDR2 YNNKEL (reference sequence). As DNA, the CDR3 is TGTGCCAGCAGCCACAGACCGGGACAGGGCTCCTACGAGCAGTACTTC. Its protein product is CASSHRPGQGSYEQYF.

The V gene is TRBV29-1, the J gene TRBJ2-2; perhaps TRBD1 as D (5 bases). The CDR3 loop spans 14 amino acids. Deletions cut 7 bases from V and 0 bases from J, with 12 bases between. Germline loops: CDR1 SQVTM, CDR2 ANQGSEA. The CDR3 nucleotides read TGCAGCGGTAGAAGGGGAACGAACACCGGGGAGCTGTTTTTT. As protein: CSGRRGTNTGELFF.

In DNA form, the CDR3 reads TGCGCCAGCAGCCTTGGGACCGGGGAGCTGTTTTTT. Amino acid sequence: CASSLGTGELFF. The chain couples TRBV4-1 to TRBJ2-2; D gene uncertain. V lost 4 bases and J 5 bases, leaving 5 bases between the germline ends. The CDR3 has 12 amino acids. Germline V CDR1 and CDR2: MGHRA, YSYEKL.